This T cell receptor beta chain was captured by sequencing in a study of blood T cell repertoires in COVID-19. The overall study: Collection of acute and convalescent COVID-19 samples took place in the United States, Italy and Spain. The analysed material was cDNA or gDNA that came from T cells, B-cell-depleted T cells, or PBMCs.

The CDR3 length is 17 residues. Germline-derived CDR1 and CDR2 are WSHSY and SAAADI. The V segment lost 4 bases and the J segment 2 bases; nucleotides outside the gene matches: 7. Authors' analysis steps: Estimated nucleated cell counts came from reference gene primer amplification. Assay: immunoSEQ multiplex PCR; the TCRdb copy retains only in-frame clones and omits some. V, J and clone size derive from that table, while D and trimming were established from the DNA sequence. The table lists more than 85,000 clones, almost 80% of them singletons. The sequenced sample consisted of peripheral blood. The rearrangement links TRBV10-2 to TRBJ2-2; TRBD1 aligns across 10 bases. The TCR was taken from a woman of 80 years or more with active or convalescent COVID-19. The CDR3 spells CASSGYRDRGNTGELFF. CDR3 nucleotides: TGCGCCAGCAGTGGATACCGGGACAGGGGAAACACCGGGGAGCTGTTTTTT.